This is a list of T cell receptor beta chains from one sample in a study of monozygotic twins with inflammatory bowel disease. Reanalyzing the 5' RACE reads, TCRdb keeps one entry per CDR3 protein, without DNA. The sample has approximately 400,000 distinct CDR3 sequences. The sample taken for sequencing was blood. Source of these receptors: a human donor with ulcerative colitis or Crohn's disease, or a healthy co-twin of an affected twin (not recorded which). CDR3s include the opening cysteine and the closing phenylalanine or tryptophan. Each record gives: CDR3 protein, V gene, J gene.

CASGPSTLTSSYNSPLHF	TRBV2	TRBJ1-6
CASNPTDRGNYGYTF	TRBV19	TRBJ1-2
CTSSDNFGLAGDDLYNEQFF	TRBV1	TRBJ2-1
CASSLSGPPSYEQYF	TRBV27	TRBJ2-7
CASSIVATGVADTQYF	TRBV19	TRBJ2-3
CSASGTSGRYNEQFF	TRBV20-1	TRBJ2-1
CASSGTLGQGSEKLFF	TRBV5-1	TRBJ1-4
CASSSLLRSIQYF	TRBV7-9	TRBJ2-4
CSVDRSSTDTQYF	TRBV29-1	TRBJ2-3
CASSSQVSSEQFF	TRBV7-2	TRBJ2-1
CASSITSGSSYEQYF	TRBV5-1	TRBJ2-7
CASWSGEWGTEAFF	TRBV27	TRBJ1-1
CASSASWGETQYF	TRBV25-1	TRBJ2-5
CASSASGREQYF	TRBV11-2	TRBJ2-7
CASSRPAATEAFF	TRBV12-3/TRBV12-4	TRBJ1-1
CASSQDLNGYEQYF	TRBV4-2	TRBJ2-7
CASSQGALGTEAFF	TRBV12-3/TRBV12-4	TRBJ1-1
CASSFIQGVLSGANVLTF	TRBV27	TRBJ2-6
CASSPPDPPYEQYF	TRBV12-3/TRBV12-4	TRBJ2-7
CSASGTEETQYF	TRBV20-1	TRBJ2-5
CASSRRDREKTEAFF	TRBV19	TRBJ1-1
CASSLVLARYNEQFF	TRBV5-1	TRBJ2-1
CAISGRQISTDTQYF	TRBV10-3	TRBJ2-3